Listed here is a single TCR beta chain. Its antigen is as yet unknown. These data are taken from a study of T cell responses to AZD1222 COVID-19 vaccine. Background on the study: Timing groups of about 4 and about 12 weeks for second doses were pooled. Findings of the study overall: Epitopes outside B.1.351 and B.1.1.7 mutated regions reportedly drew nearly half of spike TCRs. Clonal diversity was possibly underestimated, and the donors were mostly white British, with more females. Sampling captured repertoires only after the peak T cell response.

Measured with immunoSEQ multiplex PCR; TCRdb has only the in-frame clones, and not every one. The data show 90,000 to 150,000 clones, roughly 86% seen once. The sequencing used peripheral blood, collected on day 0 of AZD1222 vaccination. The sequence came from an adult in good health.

The DNA for the CDR3 is TGCAGCGTGAGAGCCAGTTACGAGCAGTACTTC. Translation gives CSVRASYEQYF. The gene calls are TRBV29-1 and TRBJ2-7; D not resolved. CDR1 and CDR2 (germline): SQVTM, ANQGSEA. CDR3 length: 11 residues. Trimming pared 6 bases from V and 4 bases from J, leaving 10 bases between.